The T cell receptor (beta chain) under discussion was sequenced for a study of PD-L1 blockade in urothelial cancer (dated by TCRdb to about 2017). Turning to the overall study: Therapy was started around 2014 for all patients, and atezolizumab 1,200 mg was administered intravenously every 3 weeks. About 85% of the roughly 29 patients were males with bladder-origin urothelial cancer, and 18 of 29 reported a prior smoking history. An ECOG performance status of 0 or 1 was recorded for the patients, and 0 to 3 prior chemotherapy regimens had been received by the patients. Blood samples were analyzed 3 weeks after the start of treatment (second dose) and 6 weeks after the start of treatment. Blood samples gave median yields of around 150,000 T cells and over 80,000 unique TCRs, along with a median clonality of roughly 0.08. An exploratory multi-omic analysis was conducted of the somatic, immune and clinical correlates of response to PD-L1 blockade with atezolizumab in urothelial cancer. Pretreatment tumor samples and matched peripheral blood, collected serially before and after atezolizumab treatment, underwent TCR sequencing. Durable clinical benefit meant progression-free survival longer than 6 months, and TCR features were also tested against progression-free and overall survival. In the same patients, pretreatment tumors underwent whole exome sequencing and RNA sequencing in addition to TCR sequencing. Under ten patients achieved durable clinical benefit and about 22 did not. Twenty-nine patients had pretreatment blood TCR-seq, some 24 had at least one posttreatment blood collection, and some 24 had tumor TCR-seq. What the study reported, not specific to this receptor: Because of the small sample size (n = 29) and the many exploratory analyses performed, the results are intended to be regarded as hypothesis-generating. At 3 weeks after the start of treatment, tumor-associated TCR clones in peripheral blood had expanded more in patients with durable benefit (n of about 22, p = 0.022). A pretreatment peripheral blood TCR clonality below the median was linked to improved progression-free and overall survival.

The sample's time point label is to be understood as: pretreatment peripheral blood. The cohort included 29 patients with locally advanced or metastatic urothelial carcinoma who were treated at Memorial Sloan Kettering on a trial protocol. Peripheral blood mononuclear cells were collected pretreatment and during treatment, with between 1 and 8 total time points per patient. The Qiagen DNeasy Blood extraction kit was used to purify genomic DNA from total PBMCs and tumor samples. PBMCs were collected pretreatment and during treatment, and were isolated and stored as previously described. Points on this clone: What antigen it recognizes has not been identified. Base qualities are not recorded, but no much larger clone differs from it by a single base.

Each PCR received spiked-in synthetic TCR analog templates so that absolute template abundance could be estimated from read counts. The immunoSEQ assay was used to amplify TCRbeta CDR3 regions from genomic DNA with bias-controlled V and J gene primers. Sequencing of rearranged TCRbeta segments was done at approximately 20X coverage. The authors processed their data as follows. Clustering was used to correct sequencing errors, and CDR3s were annotated against IMGT so that V, D and J genes could be assigned. Downstream analyses used only productive TCRbeta rearrangements and left out out-of-frame or stop-codon sequences. Clonality was calculated as one minus the Shannon entropy normalized by the log of the number of unique productive sequences. Clones differing between time points or between blood and tumor were identified by Fisher's exact test with Benjamini-Hochberg correction at adjusted p below 0.01. Drawn from immuneACCESS, this table holds only the in-frame rearrangements with V and J called that TCRdb kept. Clones are partly lost; checked studies trace under half to an unresolved V gene and leave the rest unexplained. Clone size and the V and J calls come from that table; the DNA yielded D and trimming. Present in this sample are 70,000 to 75,000 clones, roughly 84% of which were seen just once. The ten largest make up about 8.6% of the sample.

Sequenced here: PBMCs, sampled around atezolizumab (anti-PD-L1) treatment. The TCR originated in a woman in her seventies with urothelial cancer.

CDR3 loop: CASGQGARETQYF. The DNA is TGTGCCAGCGGACAGGGGGCACGGGAGACCCAGTACTTC. The chain is assembled from TRBV11-2 and TRBJ2-5; the junction holds 11 bases that match TRBD1. V is trimmed back by 8 bases and J by 5 bases, and the junction contains 4 bases that no gene match accounts for. According to the germline V gene, CDR1 reads SGHAT and CDR2 reads FQNNGV. The CDR3 numbers 13 residues from cysteine through phenylalanine. The CDR3 DNA has 39 bases and is translated from base 1.